A selection of T cell receptor beta chains follows, all from one sample in a study of blood T cells in healthy people across ages. TCRdb re-derived calls from the 5' RACE reads in MiXCR, one entry per CDR3 protein. Seen here are about 1.6 million distinct CDR3 sequences, about 31% observed once, and the top ten hold about 11%. Sequencing was carried out using blood. The receptors originated from a woman aged 30 to 39 in good health. Each CDR3 is given with its conserved first and last residue. Each record gives: J gene, V gene, CDR3 protein.

J: TRBJ2-5; V: TRBV15; CDR3: CATSGGNKLQETQYF
J: TRBJ2-5; V: TRBV28; CDR3: CASSSITVEQGGQETQYF
J: TRBJ1-1; V: TRBV25-1; CDR3: CAGSPGQLNTEAFF
J: TRBJ2-3; V: TRBV12-3/TRBV12-4; CDR3: CASSPPKRQLGSSTDTQYF
J: TRBJ2-1; V: TRBV29-1; CDR3: CSVQRGVYNEQFF
J: TRBJ2-7; V: TRBV4-1; CDR3: CASGRRVIGQGAYEQYF
J: .; V: TRBV14; CDR3: CASSQVPSPVREQYF
J: TRBJ2-2; V: TRBV12-3/TRBV12-4; CDR3: CASSPPAGGRAGELFF
J: TRBJ2-3; V: TRBV20-1; CDR3: CSARDLWLAGADTQYF
J: TRBJ2-7; V: TRBV20-1; CDR3: CSARVRRGHEQYF
J: TRBJ2-7; V: TRBV3-1; CDR3: CASSPRGGGRPSYEQYF
J: TRBJ1-1; V: TRBV25-1; CDR3: CASGLGERAFF
J: TRBJ2-4; V: TRBV28; CDR3: CASSFGMEQYF
J: TRBJ1-1; V: TRBV11-1; CDR3: CASSRPDLTYTEAFF
J: TRBJ2-1; V: TRBV2; CDR3: CATRLAGNNEQFF
J: TRBJ1-2; V: TRBV5-4; CDR3: CASSLGGDVGYTF
J: TRBJ1-2; V: TRBV12-3/TRBV12-4; CDR3: CASSLRKDSNYGYTF
J: TRBJ2-1; V: TRBV7-9; CDR3: CASSPTSTRNYNEQFF
J: TRBJ1-2; V: TRBV28; CDR3: CASSLGNYYGYTF
J: TRBJ1-1; V: TRBV28; CDR3: CASTLKDRAAIWRDTEAFF
J: TRBJ1-6; V: TRBV3-1; CDR3: CASSTVTHRDSPLHF
J: TRBJ2-7; V: TRBV5-5; CDR3: CASSFGGPLSYEQYF
J: TRBJ2-3; V: TRBV9; CDR3: CASSANRVSGTDTQYF
J: TRBJ2-5; V: TRBV25-1; CDR3: CASSDRGRGETQYF
J: TRBJ2-3; V: TRBV5-1; CDR3: CASSSRDRGRDTQYF
J: TRBJ2-5; V: TRBV5-1; CDR3: CASSLDAGTSGVRETQYF
J: TRBJ2-3; V: TRBV30; CDR3: CAWSGGSGSTDTQYF
J: TRBJ2-7; V: TRBV12-3/TRBV12-4; CDR3: CASSLSGKGGAYEQYF
J: TRBJ2-1; V: TRBV11-2; CDR3: CASSLEELAGKTQFF
J: TRBJ2-7; V: TRBV7-9; CDR3: CASSLDWGFMGQLTYEQYF
J: TRBJ2-3; V: TRBV20-1; CDR3: CSAQGGGGDTQYF
J: TRBJ2-3; V: TRBV20-1; CDR3: CRGTAWGDTDTQYF
J: TRBJ2-7; V: TRBV30; CDR3: CAWSVRGGVEQYF
J: TRBJ2-2; V: TRBV29-1; CDR3: CSVGPGVETGELFF
J: TRBJ2-1; V: TRBV11-2; CDR3: CASDGSPSSYNEQFF
J: TRBJ2-7; V: TRBV7-9; CDR3: CASSPEGVYEQYF
J: TRBJ2-1; V: TRBV3-1; CDR3: CASSQAGTSGTAEQFF
J: TRBJ2-7; V: TRBV6-5; CDR3: CASSLTSGPHYEQYF
J: .; V: TRBV20-1; CDR3: CRPKGTVCHEQYF
J: .; V: TRBV5-1; CDR3: CASSVGATQGVSSEQYF
J: TRBJ2-5; V: TRBV12-3/TRBV12-4; CDR3: CASSFKTSGGQETQYF
J: TRBJ2-5; V: TRBV3-1; CDR3: CASSQDWIGNQETQYF
J: TRBJ2-3; V: TRBV6-1; CDR3: CASRGSGRGTDTQYF
J: TRBJ2-3; V: TRBV6-5; CDR3: CASSNGWLDRTDTQYF
J: TRBJ2-3; V: TRBV6-6; CDR3: CASSYGVSGSTDTQYF
J: TRBJ2-7; V: TRBV6-2/TRBV6-3; CDR3: CAGSALTGDYEQYF